This entry is about one T cell receptor beta chain. The sample is drawn from a study of PD-L1 blockade in urothelial cancer. Time point indicated: peripheral blood 6 weeks after treatment start. Sequenced by immunoSEQ multiplex PCR; TCRdb stores in-frame clones only, minus some. The sample includes around 38,000 clones, 75% to 90% of them seen just once. Germline lookup yields CDR1 SGHNT and CDR2 YYREEE (reference sequence). Trimming shortened V by 0 bases and J by 1 base, and 10 bases separated the two germline ends. This CDR3 is 15 amino acids long. The sequencing used PBMCs, collected around atezolizumab (anti-PD-L1) treatment. The rearrangement links TRBV5-4 to TRBJ1-2; maybe TRBD1 (5 bases). The TCR comes from a man in his sixties with urothelial cancer. The CDR3 DNA follows: TGTGCCAGCAGCTTGGGGCTAGGGGTTAACTATGGCTACACCTTC. It yields the protein CASSLGLGVNYGYTF.